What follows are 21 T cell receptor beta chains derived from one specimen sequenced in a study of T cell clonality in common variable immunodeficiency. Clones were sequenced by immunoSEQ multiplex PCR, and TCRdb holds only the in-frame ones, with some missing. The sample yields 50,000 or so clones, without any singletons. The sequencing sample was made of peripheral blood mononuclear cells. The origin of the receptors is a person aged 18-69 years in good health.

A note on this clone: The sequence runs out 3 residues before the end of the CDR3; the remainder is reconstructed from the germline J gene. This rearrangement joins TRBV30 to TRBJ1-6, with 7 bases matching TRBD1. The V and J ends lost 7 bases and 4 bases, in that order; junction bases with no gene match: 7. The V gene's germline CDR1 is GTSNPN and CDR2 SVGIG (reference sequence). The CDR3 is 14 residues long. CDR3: CAFVLGQYNSPLHF. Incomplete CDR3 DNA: TGTGCCTTCGTCCTGGGACAGTATAATTCACCC.

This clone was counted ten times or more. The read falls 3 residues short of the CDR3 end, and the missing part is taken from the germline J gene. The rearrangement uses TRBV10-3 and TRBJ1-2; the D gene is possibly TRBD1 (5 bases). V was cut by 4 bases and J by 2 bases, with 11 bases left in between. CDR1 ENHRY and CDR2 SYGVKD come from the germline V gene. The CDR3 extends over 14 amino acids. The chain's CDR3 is CAISVSRQNYGYTF. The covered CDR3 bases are TGTGCCATCAGTGTAAGCAGACAGAACTATGGC.

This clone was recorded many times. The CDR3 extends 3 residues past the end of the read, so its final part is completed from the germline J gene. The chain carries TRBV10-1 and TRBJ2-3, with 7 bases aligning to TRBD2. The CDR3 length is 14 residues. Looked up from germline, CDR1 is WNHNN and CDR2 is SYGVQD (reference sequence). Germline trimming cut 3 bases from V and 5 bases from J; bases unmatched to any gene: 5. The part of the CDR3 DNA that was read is TGCGCCAGCAGTGATGATGGGAGGGGAGATACG. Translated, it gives CASSDDGRGDT. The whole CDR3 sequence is CASSDDGRGDTQYF.

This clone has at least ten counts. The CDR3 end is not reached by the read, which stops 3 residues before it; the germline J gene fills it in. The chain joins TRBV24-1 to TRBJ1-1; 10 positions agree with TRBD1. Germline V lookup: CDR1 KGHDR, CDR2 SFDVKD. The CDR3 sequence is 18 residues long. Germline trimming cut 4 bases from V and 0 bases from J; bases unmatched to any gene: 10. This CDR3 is CATSEGRTGGRVNTEAFF. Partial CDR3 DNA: TGTGCCACCAGTGAGGGACGGACAGGGGGACGTGTGAACACTGAA.

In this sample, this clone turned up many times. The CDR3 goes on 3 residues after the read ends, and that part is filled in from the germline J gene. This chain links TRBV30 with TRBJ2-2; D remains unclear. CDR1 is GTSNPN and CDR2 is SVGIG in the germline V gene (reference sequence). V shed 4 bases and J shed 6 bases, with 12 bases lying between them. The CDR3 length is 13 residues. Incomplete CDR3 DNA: TGTGCCTGGAAACGTTTCCTAGCCGGGGAG. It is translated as CAWKRFLAGE. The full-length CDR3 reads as CAWKRFLAGELFF.

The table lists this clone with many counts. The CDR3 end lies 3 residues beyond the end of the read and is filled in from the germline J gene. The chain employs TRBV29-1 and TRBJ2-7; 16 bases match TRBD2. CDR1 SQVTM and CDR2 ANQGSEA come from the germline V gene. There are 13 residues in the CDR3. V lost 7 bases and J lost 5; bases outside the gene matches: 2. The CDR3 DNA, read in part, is TGCAGCGCCGGGACTAGCGGGGGGGACGAG. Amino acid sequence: CSAGTSGGDE. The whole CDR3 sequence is CSAGTSGGDEQYF.

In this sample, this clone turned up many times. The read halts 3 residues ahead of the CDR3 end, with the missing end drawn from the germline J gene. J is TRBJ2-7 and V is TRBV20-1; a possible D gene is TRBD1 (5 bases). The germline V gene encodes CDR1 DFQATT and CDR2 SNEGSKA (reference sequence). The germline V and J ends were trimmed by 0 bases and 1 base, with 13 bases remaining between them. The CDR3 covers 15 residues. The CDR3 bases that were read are TGCAGTGCTAGAGATGGGGCAGTTGCTTCCTACGAG. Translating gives CSARDGAVASYE. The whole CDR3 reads CSARDGAVASYEQYF.

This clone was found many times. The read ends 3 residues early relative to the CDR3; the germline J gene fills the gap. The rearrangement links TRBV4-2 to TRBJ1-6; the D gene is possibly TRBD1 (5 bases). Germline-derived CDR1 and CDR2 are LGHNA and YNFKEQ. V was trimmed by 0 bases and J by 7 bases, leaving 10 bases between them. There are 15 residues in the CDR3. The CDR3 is CASSQDRQGNSPLHF. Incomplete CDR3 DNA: TGTGCCAGCAGCCAAGATAGGCAGGGAAATTCACCC.

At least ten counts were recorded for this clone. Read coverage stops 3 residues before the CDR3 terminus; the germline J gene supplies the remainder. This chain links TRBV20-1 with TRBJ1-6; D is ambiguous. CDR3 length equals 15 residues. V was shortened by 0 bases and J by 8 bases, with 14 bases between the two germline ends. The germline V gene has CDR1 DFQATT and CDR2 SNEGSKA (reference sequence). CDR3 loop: CSARDLDRPYSPLHF. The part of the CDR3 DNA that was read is TGCAGTGCTAGAGACCTAGACCGTCCCTATTCACCC.

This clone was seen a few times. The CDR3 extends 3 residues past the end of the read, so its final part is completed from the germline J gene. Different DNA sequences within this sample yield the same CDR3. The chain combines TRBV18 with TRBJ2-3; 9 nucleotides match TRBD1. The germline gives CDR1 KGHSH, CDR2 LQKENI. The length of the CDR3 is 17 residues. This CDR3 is CASSPGRTGANRETQYF. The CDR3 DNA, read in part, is TGTGCCAGCTCACCAGGCAGGACAGGGGCGAACAGGGAGACG.

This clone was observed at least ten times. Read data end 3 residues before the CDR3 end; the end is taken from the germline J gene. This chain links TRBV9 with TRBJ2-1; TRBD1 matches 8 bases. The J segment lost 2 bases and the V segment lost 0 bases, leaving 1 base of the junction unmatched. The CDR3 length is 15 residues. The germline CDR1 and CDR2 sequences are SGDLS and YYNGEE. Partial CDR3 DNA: TGTGCCAGCAGCGTAGCAGGGGGCACCTACAATGAG. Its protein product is CASSVAGGTYNE. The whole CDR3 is CASSVAGGTYNEQFF.

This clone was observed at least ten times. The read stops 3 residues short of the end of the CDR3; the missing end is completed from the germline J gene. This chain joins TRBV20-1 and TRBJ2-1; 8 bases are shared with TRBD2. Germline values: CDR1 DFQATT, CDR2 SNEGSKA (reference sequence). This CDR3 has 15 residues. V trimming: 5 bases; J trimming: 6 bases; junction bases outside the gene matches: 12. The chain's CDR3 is CSALAGGSLLNEQFF. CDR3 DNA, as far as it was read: TGCAGTGCTTTGGCGGGGGGCTCCCTACTCAATGAG.

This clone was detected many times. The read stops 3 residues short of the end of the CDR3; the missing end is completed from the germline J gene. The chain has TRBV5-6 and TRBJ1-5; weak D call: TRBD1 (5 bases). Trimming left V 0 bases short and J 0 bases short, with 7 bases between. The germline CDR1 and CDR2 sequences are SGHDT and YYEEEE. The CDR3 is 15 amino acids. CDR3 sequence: CASSLAGFSNQPQHF. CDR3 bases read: TGTGCCAGCAGCTTGGCAGGGTTTAGCAATCAGCCC.

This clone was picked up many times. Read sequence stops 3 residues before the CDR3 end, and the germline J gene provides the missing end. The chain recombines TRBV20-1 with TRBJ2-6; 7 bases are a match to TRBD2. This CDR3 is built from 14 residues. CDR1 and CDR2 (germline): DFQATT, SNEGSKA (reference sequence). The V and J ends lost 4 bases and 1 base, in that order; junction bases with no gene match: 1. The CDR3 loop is CSAIGGSGANVLTF. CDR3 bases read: TGCAGTGCTATCGGGGGGTCTGGGGCCAACGTC.

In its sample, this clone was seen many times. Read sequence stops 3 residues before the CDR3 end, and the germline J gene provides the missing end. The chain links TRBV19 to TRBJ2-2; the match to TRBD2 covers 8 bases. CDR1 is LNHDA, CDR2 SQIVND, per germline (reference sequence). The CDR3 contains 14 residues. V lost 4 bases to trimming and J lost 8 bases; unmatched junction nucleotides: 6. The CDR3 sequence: CASSTVAGLGELFF. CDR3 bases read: TGTGCCAGTAGTACCGTAGCGGGGCTAGGGGAG.

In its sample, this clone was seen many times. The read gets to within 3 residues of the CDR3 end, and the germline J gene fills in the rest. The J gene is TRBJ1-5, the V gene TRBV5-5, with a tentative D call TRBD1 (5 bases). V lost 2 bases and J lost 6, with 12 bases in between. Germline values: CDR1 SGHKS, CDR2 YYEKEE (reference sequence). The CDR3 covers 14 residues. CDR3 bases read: TGTGCCAGCAGCTTTTCAGCAGGGCCTCAGCCC. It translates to CASSFSAGPQP. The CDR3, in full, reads CASSFSAGPQPQHF.

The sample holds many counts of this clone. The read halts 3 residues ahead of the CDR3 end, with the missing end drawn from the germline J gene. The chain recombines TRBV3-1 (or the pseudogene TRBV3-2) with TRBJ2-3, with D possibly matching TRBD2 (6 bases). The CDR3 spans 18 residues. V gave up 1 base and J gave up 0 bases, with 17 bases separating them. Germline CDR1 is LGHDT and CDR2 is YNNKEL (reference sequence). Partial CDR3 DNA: TGTGCCAGCAGCCAAGCTGTGCTAGCGCCCGCTAGCACAGATACG. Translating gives CASSQAVLAPASTDT. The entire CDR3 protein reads CASSQAVLAPASTDTQYF.

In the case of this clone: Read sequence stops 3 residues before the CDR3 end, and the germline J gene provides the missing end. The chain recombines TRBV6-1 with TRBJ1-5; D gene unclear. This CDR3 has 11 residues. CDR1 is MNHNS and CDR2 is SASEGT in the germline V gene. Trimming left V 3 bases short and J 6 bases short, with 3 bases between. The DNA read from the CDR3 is TGTGCCAGCAGTGACTGTCAGCCC. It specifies CASSDCQP. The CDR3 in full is CASSDCQPQHF.

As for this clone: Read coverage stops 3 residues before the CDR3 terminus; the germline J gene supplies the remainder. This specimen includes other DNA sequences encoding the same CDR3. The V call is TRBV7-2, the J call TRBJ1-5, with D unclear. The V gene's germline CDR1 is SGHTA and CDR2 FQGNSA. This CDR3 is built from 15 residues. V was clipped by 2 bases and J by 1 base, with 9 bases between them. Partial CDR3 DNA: TGTGCCAGCAGCTTAACAGTAGTGAGCAATCAGCCC. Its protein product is CASSLTVVSNQP. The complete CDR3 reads CASSLTVVSNQPQHF. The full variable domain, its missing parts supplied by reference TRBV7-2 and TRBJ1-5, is GAGVSQSPSNKVTEKGKDVELRCDPISGHTALYWYRQSLGQGLEFLIYFQGNSAPDKSGLPSDRFSAERTGGSVSTLTIQRTQQEDSAVYLCASSLTVVSNQPQHFGDGTRLSIL.

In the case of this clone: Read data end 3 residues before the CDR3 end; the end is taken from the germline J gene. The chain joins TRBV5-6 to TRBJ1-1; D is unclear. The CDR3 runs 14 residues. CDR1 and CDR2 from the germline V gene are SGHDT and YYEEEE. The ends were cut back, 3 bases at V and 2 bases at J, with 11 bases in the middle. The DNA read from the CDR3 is TGTGCCAGCAGCTCCCGAAGCGGAAACACTGAA. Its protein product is CASSSRSGNTE. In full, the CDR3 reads CASSSRSGNTEAFF. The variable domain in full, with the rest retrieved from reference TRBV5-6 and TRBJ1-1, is DAGVTQSPTHLIKTRGQQVTLRCSPKSGHDTVSWYQQALGQGPQFIFQYYEEEERQRGNFPDRFSGHQFPNYSSELNVNALLLGDSALYLCASSSRSGNTEAFFGQGTRLTVV.

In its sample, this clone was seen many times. CDR3 residues: CASSQGSGGTDTQYF. The DNA read from the CDR3 is TGCGCCAGCAGCCAAGGCAGCGGCGGCACAGATACG. The rearrangement links TRBV4-1 to TRBJ2-3; maybe TRBD2 (5 bases). The read ends 3 residues shy of where the CDR3 ends; the end is completed using the germline J gene. The ends were cut back, 1 base at V and 1 base at J, with 9 bases in the middle. The CDR3 length is 15 residues. The germline gives CDR1 MGHRA, CDR2 YSYEKL.